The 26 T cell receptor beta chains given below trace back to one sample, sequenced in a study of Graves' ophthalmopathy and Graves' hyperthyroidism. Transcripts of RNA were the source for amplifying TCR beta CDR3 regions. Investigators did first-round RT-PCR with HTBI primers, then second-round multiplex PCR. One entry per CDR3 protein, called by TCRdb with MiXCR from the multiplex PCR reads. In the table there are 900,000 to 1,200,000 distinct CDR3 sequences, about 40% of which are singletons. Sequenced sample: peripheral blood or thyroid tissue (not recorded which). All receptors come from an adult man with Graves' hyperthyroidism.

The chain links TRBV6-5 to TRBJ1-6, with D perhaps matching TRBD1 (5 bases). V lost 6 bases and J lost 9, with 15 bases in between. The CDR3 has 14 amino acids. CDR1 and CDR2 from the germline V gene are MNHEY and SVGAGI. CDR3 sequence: CASSRGGGGSPLHF. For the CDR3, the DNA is TGTGCCAGCAGCCGGGGGGGTGGGGGTTCACCCCTCCACTTT.

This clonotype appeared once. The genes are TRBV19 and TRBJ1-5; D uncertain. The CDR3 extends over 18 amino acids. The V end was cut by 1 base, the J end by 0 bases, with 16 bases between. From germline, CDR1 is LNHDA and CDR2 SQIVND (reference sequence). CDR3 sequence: CASSIVGLRVDSNQPQHF. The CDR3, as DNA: TGTGCCAGTAGTATAGTTGGTCTCCGGGTTGATAGCAATCAGCCCCAGCATTTT.

The CDR3 sequence is CASSKDRVGDQPQHF. For the CDR3, the DNA is TGTGCCAGTAGTAAGGACAGGGTAGGCGATCAGCCCCAGCATTTT. V gene TRBV19 combines with J gene TRBJ1-5, with 8 bases aligning to TRBD1. The CDR3 contains 15 residues. The germline CDR1 and CDR2 sequences are LNHDA and SQIVND (reference sequence). V was clipped by 4 bases and J by 5 bases; unmatched bases: 7.

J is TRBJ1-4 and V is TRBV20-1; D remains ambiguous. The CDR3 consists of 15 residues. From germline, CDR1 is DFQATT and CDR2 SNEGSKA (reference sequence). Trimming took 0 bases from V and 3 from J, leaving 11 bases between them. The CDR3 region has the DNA TGCAGTGCTAGAGATCGTACAGCGTCTAATGAAAAACTGTTTTTT. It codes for CSARDRTASNEKLFF.

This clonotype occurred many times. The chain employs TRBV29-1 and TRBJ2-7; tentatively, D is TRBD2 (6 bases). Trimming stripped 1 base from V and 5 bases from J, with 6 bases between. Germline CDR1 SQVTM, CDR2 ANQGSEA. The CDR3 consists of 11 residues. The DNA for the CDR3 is TGCAGCGTTGAAGGGGGGGACGAGCAGTACTTC. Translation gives CSVEGGDEQYF.

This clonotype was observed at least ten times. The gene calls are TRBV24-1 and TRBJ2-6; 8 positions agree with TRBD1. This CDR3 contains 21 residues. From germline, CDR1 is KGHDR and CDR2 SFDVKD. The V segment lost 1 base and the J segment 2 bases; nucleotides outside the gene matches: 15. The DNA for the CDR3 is TGTGCCACCAGTGATTTTGGATTCGACGGTCAGGGGGCAGCTGGGGCCAACGTCCTGACTTTC. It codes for CATSDFGFDGQGAAGANVLTF.

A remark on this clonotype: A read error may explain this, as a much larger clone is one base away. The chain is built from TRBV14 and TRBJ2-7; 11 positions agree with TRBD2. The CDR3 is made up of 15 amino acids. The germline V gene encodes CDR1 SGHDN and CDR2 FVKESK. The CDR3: CASSHLAGGRYGQYF. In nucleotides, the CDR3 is TGTGCCAGCAGCCATTTAGCGGGAGGGCGGTACGGGCAGTACTTC.

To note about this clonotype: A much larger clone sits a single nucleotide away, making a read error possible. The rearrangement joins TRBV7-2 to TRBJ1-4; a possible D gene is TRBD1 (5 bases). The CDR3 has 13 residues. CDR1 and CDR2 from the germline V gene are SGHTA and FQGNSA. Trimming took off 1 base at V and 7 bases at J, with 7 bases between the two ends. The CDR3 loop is CASSLETVEKLFF. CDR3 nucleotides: TGTGCCAGCAGCTTAGAGACAGTTGAAAAACTGTTTTTT.

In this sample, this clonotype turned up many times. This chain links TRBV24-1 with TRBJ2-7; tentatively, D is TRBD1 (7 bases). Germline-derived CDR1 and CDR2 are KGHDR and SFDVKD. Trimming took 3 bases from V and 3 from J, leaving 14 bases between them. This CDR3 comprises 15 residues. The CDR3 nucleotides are TGTGCCACCAGTGATCCACGACAGGGACTCTACGAGCAGTACTTC. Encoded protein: CATSDPRQGLYEQYF.

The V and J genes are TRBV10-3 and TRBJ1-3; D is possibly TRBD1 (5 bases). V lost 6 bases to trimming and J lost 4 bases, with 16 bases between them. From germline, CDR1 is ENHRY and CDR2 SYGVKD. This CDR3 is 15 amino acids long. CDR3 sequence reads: CAISAGQGYGNTIYF. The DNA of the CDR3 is TGTGCCATCAGCGCGGGGCAGGGCTACGGAAACACCATATATTTT.

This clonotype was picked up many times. The CDR3 DNA reads as TGTGCCATCAGTGAGTCAGGGAACAGGGGTACCTACGAGCAGTACTTC. It encodes CAISESGNRGTYEQYF. The chain has TRBV10-3 and TRBJ2-7; 7 nucleotides match TRBD1. J gave up 2 bases and V 0 bases, and 7 bases lay outside the gene matches. CDR1 is ENHRY and CDR2 is SYGVKD in the germline V gene. The CDR3 length is 16 residues.

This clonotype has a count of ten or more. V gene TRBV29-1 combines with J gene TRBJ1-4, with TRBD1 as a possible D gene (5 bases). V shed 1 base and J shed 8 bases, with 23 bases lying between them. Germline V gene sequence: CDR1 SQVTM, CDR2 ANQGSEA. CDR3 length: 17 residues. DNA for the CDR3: TGCAGCGTTGAAGTGGTTGGCGGGACTCCCTGGGGCGAAAAACTGTTTTTT. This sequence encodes CSVEVVGGTPWGEKLFF.

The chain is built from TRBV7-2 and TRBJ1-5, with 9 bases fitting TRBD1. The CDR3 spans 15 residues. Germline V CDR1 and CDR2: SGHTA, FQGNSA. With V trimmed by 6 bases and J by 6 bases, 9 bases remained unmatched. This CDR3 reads CASSSDGTGSQPQHF. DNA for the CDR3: TGTGCCAGCAGTTCTGACGGGACAGGGAGTCAGCCCCAGCATTTT. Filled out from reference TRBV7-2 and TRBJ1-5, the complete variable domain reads GAGVSQSPSNKVTEKGKDVELRCDPISGHTALYWYRQSLGQGLEFLIYFQGNSAPDKSGLPSDRFSAERTGGSVSTLTIQRTQQEDSAVYLCASSSDGTGSQPQHFGDGTRLSIL.

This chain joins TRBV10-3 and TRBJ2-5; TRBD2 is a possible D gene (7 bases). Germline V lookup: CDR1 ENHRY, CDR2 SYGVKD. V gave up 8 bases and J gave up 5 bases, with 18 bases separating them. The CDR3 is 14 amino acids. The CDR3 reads CAISGGSGGETQYF. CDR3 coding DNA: TGTGCCATCTCGGGGGGCTCGGGCGGGGAGACCCAGTACTTC.

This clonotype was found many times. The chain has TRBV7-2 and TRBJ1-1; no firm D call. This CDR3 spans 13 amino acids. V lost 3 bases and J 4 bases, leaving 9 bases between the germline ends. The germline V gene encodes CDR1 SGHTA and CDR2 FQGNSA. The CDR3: CASSFFGSTEAFF. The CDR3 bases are TGTGCCAGCAGCTTTTTCGGGTCCACTGAAGCTTTCTTT.

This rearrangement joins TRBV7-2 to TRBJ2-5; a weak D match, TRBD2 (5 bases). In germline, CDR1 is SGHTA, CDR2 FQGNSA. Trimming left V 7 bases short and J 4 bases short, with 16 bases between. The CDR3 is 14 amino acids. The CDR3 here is CASTLAGFGETQYF. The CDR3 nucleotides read TGTGCCAGCACCCTCGCGGGTTTTGGAGAGACCCAGTACTTC.

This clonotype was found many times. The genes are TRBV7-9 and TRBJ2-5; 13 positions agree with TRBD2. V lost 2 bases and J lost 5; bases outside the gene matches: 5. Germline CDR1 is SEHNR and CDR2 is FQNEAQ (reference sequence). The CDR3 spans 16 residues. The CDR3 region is CASSLPGLAGVETQYF. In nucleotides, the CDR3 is TGTGCCAGCAGCTTACCAGGACTAGCGGGAGTGGAGACCCAGTACTTC. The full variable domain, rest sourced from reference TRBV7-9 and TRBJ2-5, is DTGVSQNPRHKITKRGQNVTFRCDPISEHNRLYWYRQTLGQGPEFLTYFQNEAQLEKSRLLSDRFSAERPKGSFSTLEIQRTEQGDSAMYLCASSLPGLAGVETQYFGPGTRLLVL.

CDR3 residues: CASQRGSSGNTIYF. For the CDR3, the DNA is TGTGCCAGTCAGAGGGGAAGCTCTGGAAACACCATATATTTT. This chain uses TRBV19 with TRBJ1-3, with a weak D call TRBD1 (5 bases). Germline assignment: CDR1 LNHDA and CDR2 SQIVND (reference sequence). The CDR3 is made up of 14 amino acids. V gave up 8 bases and J gave up 0 bases, with 11 bases separating them.

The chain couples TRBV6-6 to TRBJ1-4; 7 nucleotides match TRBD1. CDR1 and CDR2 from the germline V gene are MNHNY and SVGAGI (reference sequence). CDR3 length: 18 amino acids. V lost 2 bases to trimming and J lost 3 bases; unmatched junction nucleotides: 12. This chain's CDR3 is CASSYGVRGRGSNEKLFF. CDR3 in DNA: TGTGCCAGCAGTTACGGTGTTCGGGGCAGGGGGTCTAATGAAAAACTGTTTTTT.

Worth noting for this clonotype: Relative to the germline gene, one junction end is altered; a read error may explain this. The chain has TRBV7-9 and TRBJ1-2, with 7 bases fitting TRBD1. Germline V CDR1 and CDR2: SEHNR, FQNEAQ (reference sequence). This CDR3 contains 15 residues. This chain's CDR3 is CASRQPGGSNYGYTF. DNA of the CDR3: TGCGCCAGCCGCCAACCAGGGGGGAGTAACTATGGCTACACCTTC.

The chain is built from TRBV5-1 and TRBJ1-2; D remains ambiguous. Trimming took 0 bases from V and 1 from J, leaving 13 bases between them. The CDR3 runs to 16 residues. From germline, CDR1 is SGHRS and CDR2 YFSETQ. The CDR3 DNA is TGCGCCAGCAGCTTGGCGTCAGCGCAAAATAACTATGGCTACACCTTC. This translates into CASSLASAQNNYGYTF.

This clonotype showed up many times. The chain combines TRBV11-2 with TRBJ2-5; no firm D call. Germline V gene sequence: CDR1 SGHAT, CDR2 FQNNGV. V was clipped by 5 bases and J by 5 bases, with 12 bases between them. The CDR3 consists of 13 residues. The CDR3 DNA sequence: TGTGCCAGCAGCGTTAGGTCCTCGGAGACCCAGTACTTC. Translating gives CASSVRSSETQYF.

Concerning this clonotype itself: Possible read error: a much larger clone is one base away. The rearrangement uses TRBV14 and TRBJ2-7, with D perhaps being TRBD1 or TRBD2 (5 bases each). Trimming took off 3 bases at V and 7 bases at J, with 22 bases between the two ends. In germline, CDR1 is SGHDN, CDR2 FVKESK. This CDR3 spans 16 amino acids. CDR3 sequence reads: CASSQDPPGRLQEQYF. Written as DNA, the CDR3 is TGTGCCAGCAGCCAGGACCCGCCGGGACGCCTCCAAGAGCAGTACTTC.

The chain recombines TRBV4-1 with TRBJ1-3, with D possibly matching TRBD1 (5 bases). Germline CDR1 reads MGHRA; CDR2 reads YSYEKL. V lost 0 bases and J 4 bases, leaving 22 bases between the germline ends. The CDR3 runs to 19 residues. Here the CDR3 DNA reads TGCGCCAGCAGCCAAGATAGGACTGCGCGAGGGGCGGGAGGAAACACCATATATTTT. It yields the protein CASSQDRTARGAGGNTIYF.

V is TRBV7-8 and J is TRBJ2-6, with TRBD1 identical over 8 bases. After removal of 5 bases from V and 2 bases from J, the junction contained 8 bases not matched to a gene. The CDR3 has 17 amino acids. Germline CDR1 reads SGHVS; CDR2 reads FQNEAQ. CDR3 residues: CASSHGQGGTGANVLTF. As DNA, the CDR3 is TGTGCCAGCAGCCACGGACAGGGTGGGACTGGGGCCAACGTCCTGACTTTC.

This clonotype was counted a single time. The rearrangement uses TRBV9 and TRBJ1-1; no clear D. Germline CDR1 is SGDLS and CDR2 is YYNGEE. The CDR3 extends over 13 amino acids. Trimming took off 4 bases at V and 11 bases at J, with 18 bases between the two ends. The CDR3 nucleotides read TGTGCCAGCAGCTTAGAGGCGGATATAGGGGCTTTCTTT. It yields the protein CASSLEADIGAFF.